Below, 27 T cell receptor beta chains from the same sample are listed, as sequenced in a study of regulatory dendritic cells for organ transplantation. Data came from immunoSEQ multiplex PCR; TCRdb stores just in-frame clones and leaves some out. Of 35,000 to 40,000 clones listed, about nine tenths are singletons. The source material was naive CD8+ T cells from blood. Subset noted: CD45RA+ naive T cells. Receptor source: a human donor in good health.

The gene calls are TRBV28 and TRBJ2-7, with D perhaps TRBD2 (6 bases). Between the trimmed V and J ends, which lost 4 bases and 5 bases, there was a span of 12 bases. Germline CDR1 MDHEN, CDR2 SYDVKM. The CDR3 contains 13 residues. The DNA for the CDR3 is TGTGCCAGCAGTTCGGTGGAGGGTGACGAGCAGTACTTC. Its translation is CASSSVEGDEQYF.

The table lists this clone with a count of one. The chain employs TRBV4-3 and TRBJ2-7; weak D call: TRBD1 (5 bases). From germline, CDR1 is LGHNA and CDR2 YSLEER. Trimming pared 1 base from V and 1 base from J, leaving 11 bases between. The CDR3 spans 15 residues. CDR3 loop: CASSQGTGSSYEQYF. CDR3 bases: TGCGCCAGCAGCCAAGGCACAGGCAGTTCCTACGAGCAGTACTTC.

The chain combines TRBV11-2 with TRBJ2-7, with 7 bases lining up with TRBD2. The V gene's germline CDR1 is SGHAT and CDR2 FQNNGV. V was pared by 6 bases and J by 3 bases, with 5 bases of the junction left unmatched. CDR3 length: 13 amino acids. The CDR3 nucleotides read TGTGCCAGCAGTCCTGGACTAGTCTACGAGCAGTACTTC. Its translation: CASSPGLVYEQYF.

The chain has TRBV27 and TRBJ2-7; 10 nucleotides align to TRBD1. The CDR3 totals 14 residues. The V gene end was trimmed by 6 bases and the J gene end by 5 bases; junction bases not matched to a gene: 7. Germline V CDR1 and CDR2: MNHEY, SMNVEV (reference sequence). CDR3 loop: CASRQPGQGNEQYF. The CDR3 DNA reads TGTGCCAGCAGGCAACCGGGACAGGGGAACGAGCAGTACTTC.

The rearrangement links TRBV5-4 to TRBJ2-5; weak D call: TRBD2 (6 bases). V gave up 0 bases and J gave up 14 bases, with 11 bases separating them. Germline values: CDR1 SGHNT, CDR2 YYREEE (reference sequence). The CDR3 has 11 amino acids. The CDR3 nucleotides read TGTGCCAGCAGCTTGGGTCGGGACTTTTACTTC. Encoded protein: CASSLGRDFYF.

The chain has TRBV4-3 and TRBJ2-1, with 7 bases lining up with TRBD1. The CDR3 consists of 15 residues. The germline V gene has CDR1 LGHNA and CDR2 YSLEER. V lost 0 bases to trimming and J lost 9 bases; unmatched junction nucleotides: 8. Written as DNA, the CDR3 is TGCGCCAGCAGCCAAGACCTCGACAGGGCGGCTGAGCAGTTCTTC. Its protein product is CASSQDLDRAAEQFF.

The chain uses TRBV15 and TRBJ2-3; D could derive from TRBD1 or TRBD2 (6 bases each). The length of the CDR3 is 15 residues. Per the germline V gene, CDR1 is LNHNV and CDR2 is YYDKDF (reference sequence). V lost 3 bases, J lost 6 bases, and 16 bases lay in between. The CDR3 protein is CATSSPGAGGDTQYF. The CDR3 DNA is TGTGCCACCAGCAGCCCGGGGGCGGGTGGCGATACGCAGTATTTT.

The CDR3 sequence is CASSLDILGTEAFF. CDR3 sequence (DNA): TGTGCCAGCAGCTTGGACATCCTGGGCACTGAAGCTTTCTTT. J is TRBJ1-1 and V is TRBV7-8; D possibly corresponds to TRBD1 (5 bases). The CDR3 consists of 14 residues. V lost 3 bases to trimming and J lost 4 bases, with 12 bases between them. CDR1 and CDR2 (germline): SGHVS, FQNEAQ.

This clone is a singleton in its sample. This chain links TRBV7-2 with TRBJ2-3, with 12 bases lining up with TRBD2. The CDR3 runs 15 residues. V lost 3 bases, J lost 4 bases, and 2 bases stayed unmatched. Germline loops: CDR1 SGHTA, CDR2 FQGNSA. CDR3 sequence reads: CASSLTSGSADTQYF. DNA of the CDR3: TGTGCCAGCAGCTTGACTAGCGGGAGCGCAGATACGCAGTATTTT. The variable domain in full, completed from reference TRBV7-2 and TRBJ2-3, reads GAGVSQSPSNKVTEKGKDVELRCDPISGHTALYWYRQSLGQGLEFLIYFQGNSAPDKSGLPSDRFSAERTGGSVSTLTIQRTQQEDSAVYLCASSLTSGSADTQYFGPGTRLTVL.

The CDR3 sequence is CASSLFGSEYFSYEQYF. Written as DNA, the CDR3 is TGTGCCAGCAGCTTGTTCGGTTCAGAATATTTTTCCTACGAGCAGTACTTC. The chain combines TRBV5-8 with TRBJ2-7; D is unclear. V was trimmed by 1 base and J by 1 base, leaving 18 bases between them. Germline values: CDR1 SGHTS, CDR2 YDEGEE. There are 17 residues in the CDR3.

V gene TRBV6-1 combines with J gene TRBJ2-1; no clear D gene. CDR1 is MNHNS and CDR2 is SASEGT in the germline V gene. V gave up 1 base and J gave up 3 bases, with 7 bases separating them. The CDR3 has 14 residues. The CDR3 sequence is CASSEVGSYNEQFF. The CDR3 DNA reads as TGTGCCAGCAGTGAAGTTGGCAGCTACAATGAGCAGTTCTTC.

The rearrangement links TRBV27 to TRBJ2-7; 7 nucleotides line up with TRBD2. J was trimmed by 0 bases and V by 5 bases; bases with no gene match: 7. This CDR3 has 15 amino acids. CDR1 MNHEY and CDR2 SMNVEV come from the germline V gene (reference sequence). CDR3 loop: CASSLTWDYSYEQYF. DNA for the CDR3: TGTGCCAGCAGTCTAACCTGGGACTACTCCTACGAGCAGTACTTC.

This clone was detected a few times. The chain recombines TRBV2 with TRBJ1-1, with a tentative D call TRBD1 (5 bases). This CDR3 contains 14 residues. Germline V gene sequence: CDR1 SNHLY, CDR2 FYNNEI. V lost 10 bases and J 6 bases, leaving 21 bases between the germline ends. The CDR3, as DNA: TGTGCCACACAGCAGGCGAGGTCAGGGTCTGAAGCTTTCTTT. Residues: CATQQARSGSEAFF.

The CDR3 region is CASSEALPIEKLFF. The DNA of the CDR3 is TGTGCCAGCAGTGAAGCGCTTCCGATTGAAAAACTGTTTTTT. V usage is TRBV2 and J usage is TRBJ1-4; D is undetermined. Germline CDR1 is SNHLY and CDR2 is FYNNEI. This CDR3 is 14 amino acids long. V was trimmed by 0 bases and J by 7 bases, leaving 9 bases between them.

This clone was detected only once. The chain recombines TRBV27 with TRBJ2-3, with a tentative D call TRBD1 (5 bases). This CDR3 has 11 residues. Germline loops: CDR1 MNHEY, CDR2 SMNVEV (reference sequence). V lost 8 bases and J lost 7, with 10 bases in between. The CDR3 sequence is CASQGGNTQYF. The CDR3 nucleotides are TGTGCCAGCCAGGGCGGAAATACGCAGTATTTT.

V is TRBV6-5 and J is TRBJ1-1; tentatively, D is TRBD1 (5 bases). CDR1 is MNHEY and CDR2 is SVGAGI in the germline V gene. This CDR3 has 15 amino acids. Trimming cost V 0 bases and J 6 bases, with 14 bases left between them. The CDR3 nucleotides are TGTGCCAGCAGTTACTCGATTGGGGGATCTCCTGAAGCTTTCTTT. Its protein is CASSYSIGGSPEAFF.

V is TRBV19 and J is TRBJ2-3, with D hard to call. Germline CDR1 and CDR2: LNHDA and SQIVND (reference sequence). The CDR3 length is 12 residues. The V end was cut by 3 bases, the J end by 2 bases, with 3 bases between. CDR3: CASSIATDTQYF. The DNA for the CDR3 is TGTGCCAGTAGTATCGCCACAGATACGCAGTATTTT.

The chain uses TRBV14 and TRBJ1-2; D not certain. Trimming removed 0 bases from V and 8 bases from J, with 22 bases in between. Germline CDR1 and CDR2: SGHDN and FVKESK. The CDR3 has 17 amino acids. The CDR3 is CASSQDSRAGRIRGYTF. Written as DNA, the CDR3 is TGTGCCAGCAGCCAAGATTCAAGGGCCGGACGGATCCGCGGCTACACCTTC.

This clone has only one observation. The CDR3 sequence is CASSVRNEQFF. In nucleotides, the CDR3 is TGTGCCAGCAGCGTGAGAAATGAGCAGTTCTTC. The chain carries TRBV9 and TRBJ2-1; D ambiguous. The V gene's germline CDR1 is SGDLS and CDR2 YYNGEE. The CDR3 runs to 11 residues. Trimming took 2 bases from V and 7 from J, leaving 4 bases between them.

This rearrangement joins TRBV6-5 to TRBJ2-5; maybe TRBD2 (5 bases). Trimming stripped 2 bases from V and 7 bases from J, with 11 bases between. The CDR3 runs to 13 residues. Germline V gene lookup returns CDR1 MNHEY and CDR2 SVGAGI. CDR3 region: CASSYGSVGTQYF. CDR3 nucleotide sequence: TGTGCCAGCAGTTACGGTAGCGTGGGGACCCAGTACTTC.

This clone was counted a single time. The V gene is TRBV4-1, the J gene TRBJ2-2; D call uncertain. This CDR3 region has 14 residues. Germline V CDR1 and CDR2: MGHRA, YSYEKL. V was clipped by 4 bases and J by 1 base, with 7 bases between them. CDR3 sequence reads: CASSPEGNTGELFF. In DNA form, the CDR3 reads TGCGCCAGCAGCCCGGAAGGGAACACCGGGGAGCTGTTTTTT.

The chain uses TRBV27 and TRBJ2-7; 8 nucleotides match TRBD2. The CDR3 has 15 residues. The V gene's germline CDR1 is MNHEY and CDR2 SMNVEV (reference sequence). J was trimmed by 2 bases and V by 0 bases; bases with no gene match: 3. DNA for the CDR3: TGTGCCAGCAGTTTATCCCCAGCGGGGGCCTACGAGCAGTACTTC. It is translated as CASSLSPAGAYEQYF.

The chain links TRBV11-2 to TRBJ1-2; a weak D match, TRBD1 (6 bases). This CDR3 is 14 amino acids long. Trimming stripped 3 bases from V and 4 bases from J, with 12 bases between. Germline-derived CDR1 and CDR2 are SGHAT and FQNNGV. CDR3: CASSFLGGSYGYTF. The CDR3 coding sequence is TGTGCCAGCAGCTTCTTAGGGGGATCCTATGGCTACACCTTC.

The chain combines TRBV6-5 with TRBJ1-1; unclear D gene. The CDR3 is 15 residues long. The V end lost 6 bases, the J end lost 3 bases, and 17 bases lay between the germline ends. Germline V gene data show CDR1 as MNHEY and CDR2 as SVGAGI. CDR3 amino acids: CASSSTLRRDTEAFF. The DNA for the CDR3 is TGTGCCAGCAGCTCGACCCTCCGGCGGGACACTGAAGCTTTCTTT.

V usage is TRBV4-2 and J usage is TRBJ1-4; D uncertain. Trimming removed 0 bases from V and 2 bases from J, with 13 bases in between. The CDR3 is 17 amino acids. Germline V CDR1 and CDR2: LGHNA, YNFKEQ. CDR3 amino acids: CASSQDRFRSTNEKLFF. CDR3 in DNA: TGTGCCAGCAGCCAAGACAGGTTTCGTTCGACTAATGAAAAACTGTTTTTT.

The chain links TRBV19 to TRBJ2-7; 14 bases fit TRBD2. The CDR3 covers 18 residues. The germline CDR1 and CDR2 sequences are LNHDA and SQIVND (reference sequence). J lost 2 bases, V lost 5 bases, and 11 bases had no gene match. CDR3 sequence reads: CASSAYGTSGSQTYEQYF. CDR3 nucleotide sequence: TGTGCCAGTAGTGCGTACGGGACTAGCGGGAGCCAAACCTACGAGCAGTACTTC. The full variable domain, completed using reference TRBV19 and TRBJ2-7, is DGGITQSPKYLFRKEGQNVTLSCEQNLNHDAMYWYRQDPGQGLRLIYYSQIVNDFQKGDIAEGYSVSREKKESFPLTVTSAQKNPTAFYLCASSAYGTSGSQTYEQYFGPGTRLTVT.

This chain joins TRBV29-1 and TRBJ1-3; TRBD1 might be the D (5 bases). The CDR3 loop spans 16 amino acids. Germline V gene data show CDR1 as SQVTM and CDR2 as ANQGSEA. With 7 bases removed from V and 0 bases from J, the gap between germline ends came to 19 bases. The CDR3 region has the DNA TGCAGCGCTATCGGGACCCGAAGCAACTCTGGAAACACCATATATTTT. It specifies CSAIGTRSNSGNTIYF.